Following are 10 T cell receptor beta chains from one sample sequenced in a study of CD8+CD57+ T cells in acquired aplastic anemia. The template used for profiling TCR beta VDJ and CDR3 was genomic DNA. One entry per CDR3 protein, called by TCRdb with MiXCR from the reads. The sample holds some 290,000 distinct CDR3 sequences, 55% to 60% seen once. Sequenced material: sorted CD4+, CD8+, or CD8+CD57+ T cells (not recorded which) from PBMCs. Receptor source: a human donor with severe aplastic anemia or a healthy control (not recorded which).

The CDR3, as DNA: TGCGCCAGCAGCCCCGCGGGCCGCGATTATTACGAGCAGTACTTC. It codes for CASSPAGRDYYEQYF. The chain has TRBV5-1 and TRBJ2-7, with a possible D match to TRBD2 (5 bases). The CDR3 has 15 residues. Per germline, CDR1 SGHRS and CDR2 YFSETQ. Trimming shortened V by 4 bases and J by 4 bases, and 18 bases separated the two germline ends. Combining the CDR3 with reference TRBV5-1 and TRBJ2-7 gives the whole variable domain KAGVTQTPRYLIKTRGQQVTLSCSPISGHRSVSWYQQTPGQGLQFLFEYFSETQRNKGNFPGRFSGRQFSNSRSEMNVSTLELGDSALYLCASSPAGRDYYEQYFGPGTRLTVT.

This chain uses TRBV20-1 with TRBJ1-1; D call uncertain. Trimming pared 2 bases from V and 3 bases from J, leaving 16 bases between. The CDR3 loop spans 15 amino acids. CDR1 is DFQATT, CDR2 SNEGSKA, per germline (reference sequence). Here the CDR3 DNA reads TGCAGTGCTAGATCGGAGAATGCGGCCGACACTGAAGCTTTCTTT. This translates into CSARSENAADTEAFF.

V and J are TRBV2 and TRBJ1-5; D unclear. The V gene's germline CDR1 is SNHLY and CDR2 FYNNEI. CDR3 length: 17 amino acids. The germline V and J ends were trimmed by 3 bases and 1 base, with 16 bases remaining between them. CDR3 loop: CASSDGQPLGSNQPQHF. DNA of the CDR3: TGTGCCAGCAGTGACGGTCAGCCCCTAGGGAGCAATCAGCCCCAGCATTTT.

Only one count was recorded for this clonotype. The chain uses TRBV25-1 and TRBJ2-2; tentatively, D is TRBD2 (6 bases). Germline loops: CDR1 MGHDK, CDR2 SYGVNS. The CDR3 is 14 amino acids. V lost 7 bases to trimming and J lost 6 bases, with 15 bases between them. CDR3 region: CASKSAGYPGELFF. The CDR3 nucleotides are TGTGCCAGCAAATCGGCGGGATACCCCGGGGAGCTGTTTTTT.

This chain joins TRBV15 and TRBJ2-3; D perhaps matches TRBD1 (6 bases). V lost 3 bases and J 3 bases, leaving 13 bases between the germline ends. The CDR3 totals 15 residues. Germline CDR1 reads LNHNV; CDR2 reads YYDKDF (reference sequence). CDR3 in amino acids: CATSRGGQGTDTQYF. CDR3 sequence (DNA): TGTGCCACCAGCAGGGGTGGGCAGGGGACAGATACGCAGTATTTT. The entire variable domain, with the rest obtained from reference TRBV15 and TRBJ2-3, is as follows: DAMVIQNPRYQVTQFGKPVTLSCSQTLNHNVMYWYQQKSSQAPKLLFHYYDKDFNNEADTPDNFQSRRPNTSFCFLDIRSPGLGDTAMYLCATSRGGQGTDTQYFGPGTRLTVL.

The V gene is TRBV29-1, the J gene TRBJ1-2; a weak D match, TRBD1 (6 bases). Germline loops: CDR1 SQVTM, CDR2 ANQGSEA. Trimming stripped 1 base from V and 4 bases from J, with 19 bases between. The CDR3 is made up of 16 amino acids. The CDR3 coding sequence is TGCAGCGTTGAAGGGGACGTCGACAGGTACCTCTATGGCTACACCTTC. This encodes CSVEGDVDRYLYGYTF.

CDR3 coding DNA: TGTGCCATCAGTGAAGGGGGGCGATCTGGAAACACCATATATTTT. This encodes CAISEGGRSGNTIYF. V gene TRBV10-3 combines with J gene TRBJ1-3, with D possibly being TRBD1 (6 bases). The CDR3 is 15 residues long. The germline CDR1 and CDR2 sequences are ENHRY and SYGVKD. The V end lost 3 bases, the J end lost 1 base, and 10 bases lay between the germline ends.

Regarding this clonotype: This may be a read error, as it is one base from a much larger clone. The final CDR3 position lacks the conserved phenylalanine or tryptophan, pointing to a likely read error. The chain employs TRBV11-3 and TRBJ2-5, with 8 bases aligning to TRBD2. The germline V gene encodes CDR1 SGHNT and CDR2 YENEEA. V shed 4 bases and J 5 bases; nucleotides not matched to a gene: 9. The CDR3 spans 15 residues. CDR3 DNA sequence: TGTGCCAGCAGCTCCTACGCCGGGGGGGGGGAGACCCAGTACATC. Translation gives CASSSYAGGGETQYI.

This chain links TRBV5-1 with TRBJ1-5; D is unresolved. This CDR3 is 13 amino acids long. The V end was cut by 5 bases, the J end by 2 bases, with 8 bases between. In germline, CDR1 is SGHRS, CDR2 YFSETQ. DNA for the CDR3: TGCGCCAGCAGGGAGGAGGGCAATCAGCCCCAGCATTTT. Protein product: CASREEGNQPQHF.

As regards this clonotype: At one end the junction does not follow the germline gene, possibly because of a read error. The CDR3 DNA reads TGTGCTAGCAGCCAGGACAGAAAAGAGACCCAGTACTTC. This translates into CASSQDRKETQYF. This sequence joins TRBV7-7 and TRBJ2-5; a weak D match, TRBD1 (6 bases). The CDR3 runs to 13 residues. In germline, CDR1 is SSHAT, CDR2 FNYEAQ (reference sequence).